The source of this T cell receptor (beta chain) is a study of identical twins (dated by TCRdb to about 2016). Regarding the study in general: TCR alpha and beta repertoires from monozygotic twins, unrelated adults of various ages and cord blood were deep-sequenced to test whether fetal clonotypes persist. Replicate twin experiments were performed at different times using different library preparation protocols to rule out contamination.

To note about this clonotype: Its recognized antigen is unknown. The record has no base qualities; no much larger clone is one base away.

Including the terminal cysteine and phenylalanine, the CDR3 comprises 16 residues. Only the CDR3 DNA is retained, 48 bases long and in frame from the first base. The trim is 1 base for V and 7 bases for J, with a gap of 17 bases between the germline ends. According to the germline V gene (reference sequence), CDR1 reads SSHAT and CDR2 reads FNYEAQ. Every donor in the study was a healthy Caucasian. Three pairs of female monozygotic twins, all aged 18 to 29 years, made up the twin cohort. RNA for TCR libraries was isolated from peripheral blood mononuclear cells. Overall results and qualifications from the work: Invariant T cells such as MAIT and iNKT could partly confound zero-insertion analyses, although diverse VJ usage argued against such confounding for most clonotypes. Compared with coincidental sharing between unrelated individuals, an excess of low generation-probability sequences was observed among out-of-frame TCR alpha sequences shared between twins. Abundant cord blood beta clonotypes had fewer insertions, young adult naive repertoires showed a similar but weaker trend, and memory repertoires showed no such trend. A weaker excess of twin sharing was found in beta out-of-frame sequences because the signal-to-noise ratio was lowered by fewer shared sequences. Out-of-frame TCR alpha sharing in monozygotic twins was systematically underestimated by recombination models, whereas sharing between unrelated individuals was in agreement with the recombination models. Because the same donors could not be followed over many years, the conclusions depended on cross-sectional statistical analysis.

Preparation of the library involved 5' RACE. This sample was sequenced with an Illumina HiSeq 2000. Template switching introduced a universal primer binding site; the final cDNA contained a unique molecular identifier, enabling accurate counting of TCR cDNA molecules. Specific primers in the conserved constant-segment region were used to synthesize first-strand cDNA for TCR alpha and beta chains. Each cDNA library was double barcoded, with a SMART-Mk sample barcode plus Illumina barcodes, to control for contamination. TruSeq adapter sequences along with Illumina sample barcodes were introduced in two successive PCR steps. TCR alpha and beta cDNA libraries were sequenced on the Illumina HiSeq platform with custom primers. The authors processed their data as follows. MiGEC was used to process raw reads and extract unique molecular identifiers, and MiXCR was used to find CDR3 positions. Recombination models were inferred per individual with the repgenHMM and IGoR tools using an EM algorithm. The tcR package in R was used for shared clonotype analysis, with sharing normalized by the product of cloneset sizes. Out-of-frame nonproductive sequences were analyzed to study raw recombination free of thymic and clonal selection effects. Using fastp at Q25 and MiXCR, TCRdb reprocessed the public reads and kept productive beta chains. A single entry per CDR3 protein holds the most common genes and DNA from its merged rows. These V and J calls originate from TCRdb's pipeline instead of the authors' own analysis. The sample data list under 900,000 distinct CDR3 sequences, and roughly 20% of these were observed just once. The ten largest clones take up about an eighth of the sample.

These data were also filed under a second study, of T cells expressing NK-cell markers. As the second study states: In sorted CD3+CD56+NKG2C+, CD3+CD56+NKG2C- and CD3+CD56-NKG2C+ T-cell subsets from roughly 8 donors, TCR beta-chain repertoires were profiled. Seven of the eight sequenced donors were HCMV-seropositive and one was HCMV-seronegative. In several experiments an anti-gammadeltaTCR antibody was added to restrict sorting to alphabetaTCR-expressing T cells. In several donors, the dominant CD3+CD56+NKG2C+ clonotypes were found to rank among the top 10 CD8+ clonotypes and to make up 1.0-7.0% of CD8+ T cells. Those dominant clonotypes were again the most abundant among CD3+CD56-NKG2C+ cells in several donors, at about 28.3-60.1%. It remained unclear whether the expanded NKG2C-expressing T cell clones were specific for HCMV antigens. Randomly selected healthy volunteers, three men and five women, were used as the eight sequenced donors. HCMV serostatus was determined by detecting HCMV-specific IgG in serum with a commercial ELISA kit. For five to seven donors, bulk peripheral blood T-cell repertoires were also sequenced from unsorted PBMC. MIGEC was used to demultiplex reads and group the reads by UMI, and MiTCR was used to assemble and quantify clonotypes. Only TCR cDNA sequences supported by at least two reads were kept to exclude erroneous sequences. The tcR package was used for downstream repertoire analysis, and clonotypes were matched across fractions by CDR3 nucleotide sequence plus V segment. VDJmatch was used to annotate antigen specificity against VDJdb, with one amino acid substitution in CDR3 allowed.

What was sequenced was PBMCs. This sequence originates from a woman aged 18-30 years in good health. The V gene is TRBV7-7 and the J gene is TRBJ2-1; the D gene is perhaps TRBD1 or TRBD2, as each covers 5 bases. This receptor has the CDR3 CASSLEVRGNENEQFF. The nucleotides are TGTGCCAGCAGCTTAGAGGTGAGGGGAAACGAAAATGAGCAGTTCTTC.